Below are 9 T cell receptor beta chains sequenced from a single sample in a study of OX40 agonist ivuxolimab in advanced cancers. The data were produced by immunoSEQ multiplex PCR, yet TCRdb's version contains in-frame clones alone and is incomplete. In the table there are 78,000 or so clones, almost 95% of which are singletons. The sample in question was CD4+ or CD8+ T cells sorted from blood, obtained in a trial of the OX40 agonist ivuxolimab. The receptors were gathered from an adult with an advanced solid tumor such as melanoma, head and neck, liver or kidney cancer.

This chain joins TRBV6-5 and TRBJ2-7, with 8 bases matching TRBD1. The CDR3 consists of 16 residues. Germline CDR1 and CDR2: MNHEY and SVGAGI. Trimming cost V 3 bases and J 2 bases; bases outside gene matches: 9. CDR3 coding DNA: TGTGCCAGCAGTTATCCCCCGGGACAGGTCCCCTACGAGCAGTACTTC. Protein product: CASSYPPGQVPYEQYF.

The CDR3 DNA follows: TGTGCCAGCAGGGCTGGGACAGGGCCGTTTGGAGCTTTCTTT. This translates into CASRAGTGPFGAFF. This rearrangement joins TRBV5-4 to TRBJ1-1; 9 bases are shared with TRBD1. The junction had 12 bases not matched to a gene; V was cut back by 5 bases and J by 10 bases. From germline, CDR1 is SGHNT and CDR2 YYREEE (reference sequence). This CDR3 spans 14 amino acids.

In this sample, this clone turned up once. The chain carries TRBV5-6 and TRBJ1-4; D is uncertain. Germline CDR1 SGHDT, CDR2 YYEEEE. Deletions cut 0 bases from V and 7 bases from J, with 10 bases between. CDR3 length: 14 amino acids. The CDR3 DNA is TGTGCCAGCAGCTTGGGAGGGCGGGGTGAAAAACTGTTTTTT. It translates to CASSLGGRGEKLFF.

This chain uses TRBV30 with TRBJ1-3; D ambiguous. V was pared by 4 bases and J by 0 bases, with 16 bases between. CDR3 length: 16 amino acids. The V gene's germline CDR1 is GTSNPN and CDR2 SVGIG (reference sequence). For the CDR3, the DNA is TGTGCCTGGATCCCCCCACCCGGGAGCTCTGGAAACACCATATATTTT. This translates into CAWIPPPGSSGNTIYF.

This chain uses TRBV27 with TRBJ2-3; D gene uncertain. This CDR3 has 12 amino acids. V lost 3 bases and J 12 bases, leaving 13 bases between the germline ends. The germline gives CDR1 MNHEY, CDR2 SMNVEV (reference sequence). The CDR3 DNA follows: TGTGCCAGCAGTTTCAGTAGGCACGAACAGTATTTT. Translation gives CASSFSRHEQYF.

The chain employs TRBV27 and TRBJ1-1; tentative D call: TRBD1 (5 bases). Trimming pared 6 bases from V and 1 base from J, leaving 12 bases between. The CDR3 covers 14 residues. The germline V gene encodes CDR1 MNHEY and CDR2 SMNVEV (reference sequence). CDR3: CASRNWGGNTEAFF. In DNA form, the CDR3 reads TGTGCCAGCAGGAACTGGGGCGGGAACACTGAAGCTTTCTTT.

The chain uses TRBV5-4 and TRBJ2-7; D is unclear. V lost 3 bases and J lost 5, with 18 bases in between. Germline lookup yields CDR1 SGHNT and CDR2 YYREEE (reference sequence). The CDR3 is 15 residues long. The CDR3 loop is CASSSDSTYPHEQYF. The CDR3 DNA reads as TGTGCCAGCAGCTCAGACTCTACCTATCCTCACGAGCAGTACTTC. The full variable domain, completed using reference TRBV5-4 and TRBJ2-7, is ETGVTQSPTHLIKTRGQQVTLRCSSQSGHNTVSWYQQALGQGPQFIFQYYREEENGRGNFPPRFSGLQFPNYSSELNVNALELDDSALYLCASSSDSTYPHEQYFGPGTRLTVT.

This chain links TRBV28 with TRBJ1-1, with 9 bases that match TRBD1. The germline gives CDR1 MDHEN, CDR2 SYDVKM. The CDR3 is 15 residues long. V dropped 9 bases and J dropped 6; count of bases not matched to a gene: 14. In DNA, the CDR3 is TGTGCCAGTCCTCCCGGGACAGGGAGGGTGGCTGAAGCTTTCTTT. This translates into CASPPGTGRVAEAFF.

The chain joins TRBV28 to TRBJ2-4; D uncertain. V shed 7 bases and J shed 3 bases, with 16 bases lying between them. Per germline, CDR1 MDHEN and CDR2 SYDVKM. CDR3 length: 15 amino acids. The CDR3 nucleotides are TGTGCCAGCACCCCCGGCGGCAGAGTCAAAAACATTCAGTACTTC. Amino acids: CASTPGGRVKNIQYF.